This note documents a single T cell receptor (beta chain) sequence. This entry belongs to a study of patients with pleural tuberculosis. Each CDR3 protein gets one entry after TCRdb re-called the reads with MiXCR. The sample lists tens of thousands of distinct CDR3 sequences, 6% to 9.5% seen once, with around 15% in the top ten. With 0 bases removed from V and 1 base from J, the gap between germline ends came to 9 bases. The CDR3 loop spans 15 amino acids. Germline V gene lookup returns CDR1 SGHAT and CDR2 FQDESV (reference sequence). The chain employs TRBV11-1 and TRBJ2-5, with D unclear. The receptor comes from a human donor with pleural tuberculosis. DNA of the CDR3: TGTGCCAGCAGCTTAGCCCTAGGGCTCCAAGAGACCCAGTACTTC. Translation gives CASSLALGLQETQYF.